Included here is one TCR beta chain sequence, with context. The investigators amplified TCR beta CDR3 regions from RNA transcripts. TCR CDR3 underwent first-round RT-PCR with the HTBI primer set. TCRdb re-analysed the multiplex PCR reads in MiXCR, keeping a single row per CDR3 protein. The repertoire holds over 700,000 distinct CDR3 sequences, with 38% as singletons. This sample is drawn from a study of T cells in Graves' hyperthyroidism and ophthalmopathy. This CDR3 is 14 amino acids long. The V end was cut by 1 base, the J end by 15 bases, with 18 bases between. Germline assignment: CDR1 SGHTA and CDR2 FQGNSA.

The origin of this receptor is a man between 18 and 29 years old with Graves' hyperthyroidism. This chain connects TRBV7-2 to TRBJ2-2; D gene unclear. Sample: blood. The CDR3 loop is CASSLGEDLNKVFF. Here the CDR3 DNA reads TGTGCCAGCAGCTTAGGAGAGGACCTGAACAAGGTGTTTTTT.